This entry lists 31 T cell receptor beta chains sequenced from one sample in a study of cytomegalovirus exposure and HLA in healthy donors. The PCR was carried out with 60 Vbeta primers and 13 Jbeta primers. Profiled with immunoSEQ multiplex PCR; TCRdb holds only in-frame clones, not every one. The sample has about 180,000 clones, around 80% seen once. The sequencing sample was made of PBMCs. These receptors all stem from a woman aged 25 to 39 in good health and CMV-seropositive.

This rearrangement joins TRBV27 to TRBJ2-1; the match to TRBD2 covers 9 bases. Germline trimming cut 5 bases from V and 9 bases from J; bases unmatched to any gene: 5. The length of the CDR3 is 13 residues. Germline V lookup: CDR1 MNHEY, CDR2 SMNVEV (reference sequence). The DNA of the CDR3 is TGTGCCAGCAGTACTAGCGGGTGGGGTGAGCAGTTCTTC. Amino acid sequence: CASSTSGWGEQFF.

This clone was detected only a few times. V gene TRBV7-8 combines with J gene TRBJ2-5; 7 bases are shared with TRBD2. Germline CDR1 is SGHVS and CDR2 is FQNEAQ. This CDR3 is 14 amino acids long. V gave up 9 bases and J gave up 5 bases; unmatched junction bases: 12. The CDR3 here is CASSVGEGRETQYF. CDR3 nucleotide sequence: TGTGCCAGTTCGGTGGGGGAGGGGAGGGAGACCCAGTACTTC.

The chain links TRBV4-1 to TRBJ2-4, with D tentatively TRBD1 (6 bases). Germline CDR1 MGHRA, CDR2 YSYEKL. CDR3 length: 15 amino acids. With 2 bases removed from V and 7 bases from J, the gap between germline ends came to 15 bases. CDR3 in DNA: TGCGCCAGCAGCCAACCCCGACAGGCCGGGAACATTCAGTACTTC. Amino acids: CASSQPRQAGNIQYF.

The chain has TRBV30 and TRBJ2-3; TRBD2 aligns across 11 bases. The germline V gene encodes CDR1 GTSNPN and CDR2 SVGIG (reference sequence). The length of the CDR3 is 15 residues. V trimming: 1 base; J trimming: 9 bases; junction bases outside the gene matches: 9. The CDR3 here is CAWSALAGAGGTQYF. Written as DNA, the CDR3 is TGTGCCTGGAGTGCACTAGCGGGAGCCGGAGGCACGCAGTATTTT.

The rearrangement links TRBV29-1 to TRBJ2-5; the match to TRBD1 covers 7 bases. The CDR3 length is 14 residues. Germline CDR1 SQVTM, CDR2 ANQGSEA. Trimming cost V 6 bases and J 1 base; bases outside gene matches: 8. The CDR3 DNA reads TGCAGCGTCGGAAGGGGGCAGAGCCAAGAGACCCAGTACTTC. This translates into CSVGRGQSQETQYF.

The chain combines TRBV11-2 with TRBJ1-5, with a weak D call TRBD1 (5 bases). V was cut by 5 bases and J by 3 bases, with 14 bases left in between. Germline assignment: CDR1 SGHAT and CDR2 FQNNGV. This CDR3 has 15 residues. CDR3 sequence: CASSTQTGTNQPQHF. Written as DNA, the CDR3 is TGTGCCAGCAGCACCCAAACAGGTACCAATCAGCCCCAGCATTTT.

This clone was counted a few times. V is TRBV6-5 and J is TRBJ2-7, with D maybe TRBD1 (5 bases). V was cut by 2 bases and J by 7 bases, with 15 bases left in between. The V gene's germline CDR1 is MNHEY and CDR2 SVGAGI. The CDR3 sequence is 14 residues long. The CDR3 here is CASSYGPQVFEQYF. DNA of the CDR3: TGTGCCAGCAGTTACGGCCCACAGGTCTTTGAGCAGTACTTC.

This clone was seen once. The chain couples TRBV28 to TRBJ2-7, with a possible D match to TRBD2 (5 bases). With 6 bases removed from V and 3 bases from J, the gap between germline ends came to 9 bases. Germline values: CDR1 MDHEN, CDR2 SYDVKM. The CDR3 has 12 residues. DNA of the CDR3: TGTGCCAGCAGCCCGGACTTCTACGAGCAGTACTTC. It specifies CASSPDFYEQYF.

The CDR3 DNA follows: TGTGCCAGCAGCTTAGGCAGTTTGGCCCAGACTGAAGCTTTCTTT. Translation gives CASSLGSLAQTEAFF. V gene TRBV7-2 combines with J gene TRBJ1-1; D not certain. The V end was cut by 1 base, the J end by 5 bases, with 14 bases between. The CDR3 has 15 residues. Germline CDR1 reads SGHTA; CDR2 reads FQGNSA.

The chain has TRBV27 and TRBJ2-7; the D is unclear. The CDR3 is made up of 14 amino acids. V dropped 6 bases and J dropped 0 bases, with 12 bases sitting between them. Germline V lookup: CDR1 MNHEY, CDR2 SMNVEV (reference sequence). The CDR3 reads CASSLTVSSYEQYF. CDR3 sequence (DNA): TGTGCCAGCAGCCTTACCGTGAGCTCCTACGAGCAGTACTTC.

V and J are TRBV7-2 and TRBJ2-5; 7 bases are shared with TRBD1. CDR3 length equals 15 residues. The J segment lost 5 bases and the V segment lost 5 bases, leaving 11 bases of the junction unmatched. The V gene's germline CDR1 is SGHTA and CDR2 FQGNSA. CDR3 protein: CASSRGRGFTETQYF. The CDR3 bases are TGTGCCAGCAGCCGGGGCAGGGGGTTTACGGAGACCCAGTACTTC.

The rearrangement uses TRBV4-1 and TRBJ2-7, with a weak D call TRBD2 (6 bases). Deletions cut 3 bases from V and 3 bases from J, with 12 bases between. CDR1 is MGHRA, CDR2 YSYEKL, per germline. This CDR3 is built from 14 residues. Written as DNA, the CDR3 is TGCGCCAGCAGCCAGGTAGCGGACAACTACGAGCAGTACTTC. This gives the protein CASSQVADNYEQYF.

This chain links TRBV28 with TRBJ2-5, with D tentatively TRBD2 (6 bases). Per germline, CDR1 MDHEN and CDR2 SYDVKM. This CDR3 has 14 residues. The ends were cut back, 8 bases at V and 7 bases at J, with 20 bases in the middle. The CDR3 DNA sequence: TGTGCCAGCGCGGGGAGTACCTCCCAGAGGACCCAGTACTTC. Translation gives CASAGSTSQRTQYF.

The chain recombines TRBV6-5 with TRBJ1-2; possible D gene TRBD1, 5 bases. Trimming removed 0 bases at V and 4 bases at J, with 15 bases between. Germline lookup yields CDR1 MNHEY and CDR2 SVGAGI. This CDR3 comprises 16 residues. Here the CDR3 DNA reads TGTGCCAGCAGTTACTCGAAATCTGGGGGAGGCTATGGCTACACCTTC. It specifies CASSYSKSGGGYGYTF.

The chain combines TRBV18 with TRBJ1-1; D gene unclear. Germline CDR1 and CDR2: KGHSH and LQKENI. The CDR3 loop spans 16 amino acids. The germline V and J ends were trimmed by 3 bases and 0 bases, with 14 bases remaining between them. The CDR3 sequence is CASSPLGRNLNTEAFF. DNA of the CDR3: TGTGCCAGCTCACCTCTGGGCAGAAATTTGAACACTGAAGCTTTCTTT.

The genes are TRBV27 and TRBJ2-2, with D hard to call. In germline, CDR1 is MNHEY, CDR2 SMNVEV (reference sequence). V was pared by 7 bases and J by 1 base, with 7 bases between. The CDR3 covers 13 residues. CDR3 loop: CASTFLNTGELFF. CDR3 nucleotides: TGTGCCAGCACCTTTCTGAACACCGGGGAGCTGTTTTTT.

This sequence joins TRBV28 and TRBJ1-2, with 8 bases identical to TRBD1. The V and J ends lost 4 bases and 4 bases, in that order; junction bases with no gene match: 8. The CDR3 has 15 amino acids. Germline assignment: CDR1 MDHEN and CDR2 SYDVKM. As DNA, the CDR3 is TGTGCCAGCAGTTCCGGACAGGGTCGGAGCTATGGCTACACCTTC. It is translated as CASSSGQGRSYGYTF.

V usage is TRBV5-1 and J usage is TRBJ2-7, with TRBD2 identical over 8 bases. The CDR3 length is 15 residues. The V segment lost 5 bases and the J segment 1 base; nucleotides outside the gene matches: 8. The V gene's germline CDR1 is SGHRS and CDR2 YFSETQ. CDR3 DNA: TGCGCCAGCAGGCGGGGGGATCACTCGTCCTACGAGCAGTACTTC. Translation: CASRRGDHSSYEQYF.

The chain is built from TRBV30 and TRBJ1-5; D is uncertain. CDR3 length: 15 amino acids. V dropped 0 bases and J dropped 10 bases, with 19 bases sitting between them. Germline values: CDR1 GTSNPN, CDR2 SVGIG (reference sequence). The CDR3 DNA reads as TGTGCCTGGAGTGTAAAAGGCTCGACTGGTGTCCCCCAGCATTTT. This sequence encodes CAWSVKGSTGVPQHF.

This clone has more than one count but fewer than ten. The chain uses TRBV19 and TRBJ1-1; D possibly corresponds to TRBD1 (6 bases). Germline CDR1 LNHDA, CDR2 SQIVND (reference sequence). There are 15 residues in the CDR3. V was pared by 5 bases and J by 1 base, with 14 bases between. For the CDR3, the DNA is TGTGCCAGTAGTCCTCACCCACAGGGGAACACTGAAGCTTTCTTT. This translates into CASSPHPQGNTEAFF.

The chain recombines TRBV28 with TRBJ1-5; TRBD1 is a possible D gene (5 bases). The V gene's germline CDR1 is MDHEN and CDR2 SYDVKM. The CDR3 is 15 amino acids. Trimming pared 3 bases from V and 3 bases from J, leaving 12 bases between. CDR3 bases: TGTGCCAGCAGTTTTTATCAGGGACTCAATCAGCCCCAGCATTTT. Its protein product is CASSFYQGLNQPQHF.

V usage is TRBV27 and J usage is TRBJ1-2; D gene unclear. Germline assignment: CDR1 MNHEY and CDR2 SMNVEV (reference sequence). Trimming shortened V by 5 bases and J by 6 bases, and 13 bases separated the two germline ends. The CDR3 is 13 residues long. In DNA, the CDR3 is TGTGCCAGCAGTATAAAGTTGCGGGATGGCTACACCTTC. Its protein product is CASSIKLRDGYTF.

The chain joins TRBV9 to TRBJ1-3, with D possibly matching TRBD1 (6 bases). The CDR3 has 17 amino acids. V was cut by 4 bases and J by 0 bases, with 17 bases left in between. CDR1 and CDR2 from the germline V gene are SGDLS and YYNGEE. The CDR3 is CASSTPGQIISGNTIYF. The CDR3 DNA sequence: TGTGCCAGCAGCACACCGGGACAAATTATCTCTGGAAACACCATATATTTT.

This rearrangement joins TRBV6-1 to TRBJ2-5; D is possibly TRBD2 (5 bases). V dropped 1 base and J dropped 5 bases, with 14 bases sitting between them. The length of the CDR3 is 15 residues. Per the germline V gene, CDR1 is MNHNS and CDR2 is SASEGT. The CDR3 coding sequence is TGTGCCAGCAGTGAAGGGTATCCCGGCGGGGAGACCCAGTACTTC. It is translated as CASSEGYPGGETQYF.

The rearrangement links TRBV18 to TRBJ2-7; the match to TRBD2 covers 7 bases. V was pared by 2 bases and J by 4 bases, with 5 bases of the junction left unmatched. The germline V gene encodes CDR1 KGHSH and CDR2 LQKENI. The CDR3 spans 14 residues. The CDR3 loop is CASSPSSGGYEQYF. The CDR3 DNA is TGTGCCAGCTCACCATCCTCGGGGGGTTACGAGCAGTACTTC. Supplemented by reference TRBV18 and TRBJ2-7, the full variable domain reads NAGVMQNPRHLVRRRGQEARLRCSPMKGHSHVYWYRQLPEEGLKFMVYLQKENIIDESGMPKERFSAEFPKEGPSILRIQQVVRGDSAAYFCASSPSSGGYEQYFGPGTRLTVT.

This chain links TRBV23-1 with TRBJ2-3, with D perhaps matching TRBD1 (5 bases). TRBV23-1 is an open reading frame whose function is uncertain. The CDR3 consists of 19 residues. V was trimmed by 7 bases and J by 2 bases, leaving 28 bases between them. CDR3 DNA: TGCGCCAGCACCCAATCCAAGATAGGGGTGATGTCCCCCACAGATACGCAGTATTTT. Amino acid sequence: CASTQSKIGVMSPTDTQYF.

V gene TRBV4-1 combines with J gene TRBJ2-7; 8 bases line up with TRBD2. With V trimmed by 4 bases and J by 5 bases, 10 bases remained unmatched. Germline CDR1 reads MGHRA; CDR2 reads YSYEKL. The CDR3 length is 15 residues. The CDR3 nucleotides read TGCGCCAGCAGCCCCCTTCTTGCGGGAGGCGACGAGCAGTACTTC. Translated, it gives CASSPLLAGGDEQYF.

This clone was recorded a few times. J is TRBJ1-1 and V is TRBV9, with D maybe TRBD1 (6 bases). The CDR3 totals 13 residues. V lost 4 bases, J lost 1 base, and 8 bases lay in between. Germline CDR1 and CDR2: SGDLS and YYNGEE. CDR3 protein: CASSLQGNTEAFF. DNA for the CDR3: TGTGCCAGCAGCTTACAGGGGAACACTGAAGCTTTCTTT.

V gene TRBV15 combines with J gene TRBJ2-7, with 7 bases that match TRBD2. The germline V gene has CDR1 LNHNV and CDR2 YYDKDF (reference sequence). Germline trimming cut 0 bases from V and 3 bases from J; bases unmatched to any gene: 11. The CDR3 totals 17 residues. The DNA of the CDR3 is TGTGCCACCAGCAGAGATTCGGACGGGAGGAGATTCTACGAGCAGTACTTC. This sequence encodes CATSRDSDGRRFYEQYF.

The chain links TRBV5-5 to TRBJ2-2; TRBD2 agrees at 15 bases. V was pared by 4 bases and J by 5 bases, with 3 bases of the junction left unmatched. This CDR3 has 16 amino acids. Per germline, CDR1 SGHKS and CDR2 YYEKEE (reference sequence). CDR3 residues: CASSAGLAGGTGELFF. The CDR3 DNA is TGTGCCAGCAGCGCAGGACTAGCGGGAGGGACCGGGGAGCTGTTTTTT.

This chain joins TRBV4-2 and TRBJ2-1, with TRBD2 as a possible D gene (6 bases). Germline CDR1 reads LGHNA; CDR2 reads YNFKEQ. This CDR3 is built from 14 residues. V lost 5 bases and J 7 bases, leaving 15 bases between the germline ends. CDR3 nucleotide sequence: TGTGCCAGCAGCTTTAGCGGAGATGGGAATGAGCAGTTCTTC. Translation gives CASSFSGDGNEQFF.